A single sample gave rise to the 28 T cell receptor beta chains below, sequenced in a study of Graves' ophthalmopathy and Graves' hyperthyroidism. Beta-chain TCR CDR3 regions were amplified from RNA transcripts. The library came from an HTBI-primed first-round RT-PCR and a second-round multiplex PCR. TCRdb analysed the multiplex PCR reads with MiXCR anew, one entry per CDR3 protein. The sample lists about 370,000 distinct CDR3 sequences; 15% to 20% were seen once. Sample: peripheral blood. These TCRs come from a woman in her late teens or twenties with Graves' ophthalmopathy.

Only one count was recorded for this clonotype. V and J are TRBV12-3 or TRBV12-4 and TRBJ2-7; 11 bases align to TRBD2. The CDR3 is 13 amino acids. The V and J ends lost 6 bases and 12 bases, in that order; junction bases with no gene match: 10. For the CDR3, the DNA is TGTGCCAGCAGCACGGGACTAGCGGCACTCTGGTACTTC. It yields the protein CASSTGLAALWYF.

This clonotype was counted ten times or more. The J gene is TRBJ1-5, the V gene TRBV7-2; unclear D gene. Germline CDR1 reads SGHTA; CDR2 reads FQGNSA. The CDR3 sequence is 12 residues long. Between the trimmed V and J ends, which lost 2 bases and 7 bases, there was a span of 6 bases. The CDR3 loop is CASSLWEQPQHF. DNA of the CDR3: TGTGCCAGCAGCTTATGGGAACAGCCCCAGCATTTT.

This clonotype was observed many times. The CDR3 DNA follows: TGCAGCGTTGAAGGACAGGGGGCCTACGAGCAGTACTTC. Its protein is CSVEGQGAYEQYF. The rearrangement joins TRBV29-1 to TRBJ2-7; TRBD1 matches at 9 bases. This CDR3 region has 13 residues. CDR1 is SQVTM and CDR2 is ANQGSEA in the germline V gene. The ends lost 1 base at V and 2 bases at J; junction bases unmatched: 0.

The count of this clonotype is one. V usage is TRBV12-5 and J usage is TRBJ1-5; TRBD1 might be the D (6 bases). V was clipped by 5 bases and J by 0 bases, with 11 bases between them. The CDR3 extends over 15 amino acids. Germline assignment: CDR1 LGHNT and CDR2 FRNRAP. CDR3 in DNA: TGTGCTAGTGGTCAAGGACAGAATAGCAATCAGCCCCAGCATTTT. This sequence encodes CASGQGQNSNQPQHF.

In its sample, this clonotype was seen many times. The chain couples TRBV29-1 to TRBJ1-5; 7 bases agree with TRBD1. There are 13 residues in the CDR3. J was trimmed by 6 bases and V by 6 bases; bases with no gene match: 8. Germline-derived CDR1 and CDR2 are SQVTM and ANQGSEA. The DNA of the CDR3 is TGCAGCGTCGCGACAGGGCAGGTTCAGCCCCAGCATTTT. It codes for CSVATGQVQPQHF.

This clonotype was found many times. The chain joins TRBV30 to TRBJ1-5, with D unresolved. CDR3 length: 16 amino acids. Germline lookup yields CDR1 GTSNPN and CDR2 SVGIG (reference sequence). Deletions cut 1 base from V and 1 base from J, with 14 bases between. The CDR3 is CAWSAKVGQSNQPQHF. CDR3 nucleotide sequence: TGTGCCTGGAGTGCCAAGGTCGGGCAGAGCAATCAGCCCCAGCATTTT.

This clonotype was counted many times. An end of the junction differs from the germline gene, which may be a read error. The gene calls are TRBV12-3 or TRBV12-4 and TRBJ2-2; unclear D gene. The CDR3 has 14 residues. The CDR3: CASSLGQNTGELFF. For the CDR3, the DNA is TGTGCCAGCAGCTTAGGCCAGAACACCGGGGAGCTGTTTTTT.

This clonotype was observed many times. This sequence joins TRBV11-2 and TRBJ1-1; TRBD1 is a possible D gene (6 bases). Trimming took 3 bases from V and 5 from J, leaving 16 bases between them. CDR3 length equals 15 residues. CDR1 and CDR2 from the germline V gene are SGHAT and FQNNGV. In DNA form, the CDR3 reads TGTGCCAGCAGCTTTATAGGGGGTCAAGGGACTGAAGCTTTCTTT. Protein sequence: CASSFIGGQGTEAFF.

This clonotype was counted ten times or more. The chain couples TRBV6-1 to TRBJ1-5, with D maybe TRBD1 (5 bases). V dropped 0 bases and J dropped 2 bases, with 11 bases sitting between them. The CDR3 has 16 residues. CDR1 MNHNS and CDR2 SASEGT come from the germline V gene. The CDR3 region is CASSEAGRGGNQPQHF. The CDR3 DNA follows: TGTGCCAGCAGTGAAGCGGGTAGGGGAGGCAATCAGCCCCAGCATTTT.

The sample holds many counts of this clonotype. The gene calls are TRBV28 and TRBJ1-1, with a possible D match to TRBD1 (6 bases). The length of the CDR3 is 14 residues. Germline-derived CDR1 and CDR2 are MDHEN and SYDVKM. The V gene lost 2 bases and the J gene lost 5 bases, with 12 bases spanning the gap. In nucleotides, the CDR3 is TGTGCCAGCAGTTTAATGGGGGCGCGGACTGAAGCTTTCTTT. Translated: CASSLMGARTEAFF.

The sample holds many counts of this clonotype. The chain uses TRBV20-1 and TRBJ1-1; perhaps TRBD1 as D (5 bases). The ends were cut back, 0 bases at V and 10 bases at J, with 21 bases in the middle. In germline, CDR1 is DFQATT, CDR2 SNEGSKA (reference sequence). The CDR3 totals 15 residues. The CDR3 coding sequence is TGCAGTGCTAGAGATGGGTTCGTAGGGCAGGGTGGAGCTTTCTTT. Its protein product is CSARDGFVGQGGAFF.

This clonotype showed up many times. The chain employs TRBV6-1 and TRBJ1-6; D is unresolved. Trimming removed 4 bases at V and 4 bases at J, with 5 bases between. CDR3 length: 13 residues. Germline CDR1 reads MNHNS; CDR2 reads SASEGT. CDR3 DNA: TGTGCCAGCAGTGGGCAGTATAATTCACCCCTCCACTTT. Protein product: CASSGQYNSPLHF.

This clonotype was counted many times. The chain joins TRBV7-3 to TRBJ2-5, with TRBD2 matching over 8 bases. The ends lost 3 bases at V and 5 bases at J; junction bases unmatched: 8. This CDR3 spans 15 amino acids. Germline values: CDR1 SGHTA, CDR2 FQGTGA. The CDR3 reads CASSFSGTSIETQYF. DNA of the CDR3: TGTGCCAGCAGCTTCTCCGGGACTAGTATTGAGACCCAGTACTTC.

This clonotype was picked up many times. The chain combines TRBV6-2 or TRBV6-3 with TRBJ1-1; the D gene is possibly TRBD1 (6 bases). Germline V CDR1 and CDR2: MNHEY, SVGEGT. The CDR3 covers 15 residues. The ends were cut back, 0 bases at V and 4 bases at J, with 12 bases in the middle. In DNA form, the CDR3 reads TGTGCCAGCAGTTACTCTGAACAGGGAGCCACTGAAGCTTTCTTT. Amino acids: CASSYSEQGATEAFF.

In this sample, this clonotype turned up many times. The CDR3 spells CASSYSVGTGTEAFF. DNA of the CDR3: TGTGCCAGCAGTTACTCCGTTGGGACGGGCACTGAAGCTTTCTTT. The chain couples TRBV6-5 to TRBJ1-1; possibly TRBD1 for D (5 bases). Germline lookup yields CDR1 MNHEY and CDR2 SVGAGI. V shed 0 bases and J shed 4 bases, with 12 bases lying between them. This CDR3 spans 15 amino acids.

The sample holds many counts of this clonotype. The rearrangement uses TRBV6-5 and TRBJ1-1, with D tentatively TRBD1 (6 bases). The V end lost 5 bases, the J end lost 7 bases, and 14 bases lay between the germline ends. The CDR3 contains 13 residues. The V gene's germline CDR1 is MNHEY and CDR2 SVGAGI. CDR3 loop: CASSNREFGEAFF. The CDR3 DNA reads TGTGCCAGCAGTAACAGGGAATTCGGTGAAGCTTTCTTT.

This clonotype was picked up many times. V gene TRBV6-5 combines with J gene TRBJ2-7; 9 bases are a match to TRBD1. From germline, CDR1 is MNHEY and CDR2 SVGAGI. The J segment lost 1 base and the V segment lost 2 bases, leaving 9 bases of the junction unmatched. CDR3 length equals 17 residues. CDR3 protein: CASSYGGQGLVSYEQYF. The CDR3 DNA follows: TGTGCCAGCAGTTACGGGGGACAGGGCTTGGTATCCTACGAGCAGTACTTC.

This clonotype was recorded many times. The chain couples TRBV29-1 to TRBJ2-7; 8 positions agree with TRBD2. This CDR3 contains 11 residues. V shed 6 bases and J 7 bases; nucleotides not matched to a gene: 5. In germline, CDR1 is SQVTM, CDR2 ANQGSEA. CDR3 bases: TGCAGCGTGGCCGGGGGGGCTGAGCAGTACTTC. Its translation is CSVAGGAEQYF.

This clonotype was counted at least ten times. CDR3 in amino acids: CASTKPHSSTEAFF. The CDR3, as DNA: TGTGCCAGCACCAAACCCCACTCTAGCACTGAAGCTTTCTTT. The gene calls are TRBV2 and TRBJ1-1; D gene ambiguous. Germline CDR1 reads SNHLY; CDR2 reads FYNNEI. Between the trimmed V and J ends, which lost 7 bases and 4 bases, there was a span of 16 bases. CDR3 length equals 14 residues.

This clonotype was found many times. The CDR3 loop reads CSARKEGRDEQYF. The CDR3 DNA sequence: TGCAGTGCTAGGAAAGAAGGCCGGGACGAGCAGTACTTC. The V call is TRBV20-1, the J call TRBJ2-7; no firm D call. V lost 3 bases to trimming and J lost 5 bases, with 14 bases between them. This CDR3 comprises 13 residues. Germline values: CDR1 DFQATT, CDR2 SNEGSKA (reference sequence).

The chain employs TRBV11-3 and TRBJ1-2; D might be TRBD1 (5 bases). Germline V gives CDR1 SGHNT, CDR2 YENEEA. The CDR3 spans 13 residues. The germline V and J ends were trimmed by 5 bases and 2 bases, with 9 bases remaining between them. The CDR3 sequence is CASSMTENYGYTF. DNA for the CDR3: TGTGCCAGCAGCATGACAGAAAACTATGGCTACACCTTC.

This clonotype was observed at least ten times. The chain carries TRBV6-2 or TRBV6-3 and TRBJ1-5, with D perhaps TRBD1 (5 bases). The CDR3 is 18 amino acids. V was trimmed by 8 bases and J by 3 bases, leaving 26 bases between them. CDR1 MNHEY and CDR2 SVGEGT come from the germline V gene. The CDR3 nucleotides read TGTGCCAGCTGCCCCCAGGGTGCAGGCGTTATCTTCAATCAGCCCCAGCATTTT. Its protein product is CASCPQGAGVIFNQPQHF.

In nucleotides, the CDR3 is TGTGCCAGCACCCCGGGACTAGCGGGAGATGGGGTGATGAACACCGGGGAGCTGTTTTTT. This sequence encodes CASTPGLAGDGVMNTGELFF. The gene calls are TRBV13 and TRBJ2-2, with 14 bases lining up with TRBD2. Per germline, CDR1 PRHDT and CDR2 FYEKMQ (reference sequence). V lost 7 bases and J lost 1; bases outside the gene matches: 14. The CDR3 is 20 amino acids.

This clonotype occurred once. The chain joins TRBV9 to TRBJ2-7, with TRBD2 matching over 11 bases. Trimming removed 4 bases from V and 2 bases from J; junction bases left unmatched: 5. The CDR3 totals 15 residues. Germline CDR1 SGDLS, CDR2 YYNGEE. The CDR3 nucleotides are TGTGCCAGCAGCTTGGGACTAGCGGAGACCTACGAGCAGTACTTC. This gives the protein CASSLGLAETYEQYF.

With regard to this clonotype: One base away lies a much larger clone, so this may be a sequencing read error. The chain is built from TRBV6-1 and TRBJ2-4, with TRBD2 identical over 8 bases. The CDR3 length is 16 residues. Germline V gene data show CDR1 as MNHNS and CDR2 as SASEGT. The V gene end was trimmed by 5 bases and the J gene end by 6 bases; junction bases not matched to a gene: 12. This CDR3 is CASSPTYSGERNIQYF. As DNA, the CDR3 is TGTGCCAGCAGTCCCACGTATAGCGGGGAGAGAAACATTCAGTACTTC.

Many counts were recorded for this clonotype. The rearrangement uses TRBV6-5 and TRBJ1-3; D is unresolved. The CDR3 spans 15 residues. The V gene's germline CDR1 is MNHEY and CDR2 SVGAGI. Trimming left V 4 bases short and J 0 bases short, with 10 bases between. The CDR3 reads CASSSTKSSGNTIYF. The CDR3 nucleotides are TGTGCCAGCAGTTCTACAAAGAGCTCTGGAAACACCATATATTTT.

This rearrangement joins TRBV10-3 to TRBJ2-3; no clear D gene. This CDR3 spans 13 amino acids. Per germline, CDR1 ENHRY and CDR2 SYGVKD. The V end was cut by 11 bases, the J end by 2 bases, with 14 bases between. CDR3 sequence (DNA): TGTGCCGTTTCCCGTGAGGCCACAGATACGCAGTATTTT. Amino acids: CAVSREATDTQYF.

The table lists this clonotype with many counts. The chain uses TRBV12-3 or TRBV12-4 and TRBJ1-5; D not resolved. Deletions cut 11 bases from V and 2 bases from J, with 25 bases between. The CDR3 extends over 17 amino acids. The CDR3 loop is CAGPPGLQPVGNQPQHF. DNA of the CDR3: TGTGCCGGTCCGCCGGGCCTTCAGCCCGTGGGCAATCAGCCCCAGCATTTT.